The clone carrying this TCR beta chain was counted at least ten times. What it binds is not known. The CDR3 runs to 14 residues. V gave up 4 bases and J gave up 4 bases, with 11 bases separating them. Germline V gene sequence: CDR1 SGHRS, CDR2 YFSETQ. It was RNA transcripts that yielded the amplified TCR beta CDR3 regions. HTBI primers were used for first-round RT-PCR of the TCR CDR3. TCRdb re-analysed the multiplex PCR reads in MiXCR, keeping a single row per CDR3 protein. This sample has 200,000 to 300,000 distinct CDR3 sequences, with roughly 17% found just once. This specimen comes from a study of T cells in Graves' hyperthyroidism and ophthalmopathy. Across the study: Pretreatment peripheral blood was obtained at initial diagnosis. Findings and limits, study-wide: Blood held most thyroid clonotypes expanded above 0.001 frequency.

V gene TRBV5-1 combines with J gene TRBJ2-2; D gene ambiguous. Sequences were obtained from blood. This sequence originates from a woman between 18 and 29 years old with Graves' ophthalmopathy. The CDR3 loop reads CASSPDTITGELFF. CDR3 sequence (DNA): TGCGCCAGCAGCCCCGACACAATCACCGGGGAGCTGTTTTTT.